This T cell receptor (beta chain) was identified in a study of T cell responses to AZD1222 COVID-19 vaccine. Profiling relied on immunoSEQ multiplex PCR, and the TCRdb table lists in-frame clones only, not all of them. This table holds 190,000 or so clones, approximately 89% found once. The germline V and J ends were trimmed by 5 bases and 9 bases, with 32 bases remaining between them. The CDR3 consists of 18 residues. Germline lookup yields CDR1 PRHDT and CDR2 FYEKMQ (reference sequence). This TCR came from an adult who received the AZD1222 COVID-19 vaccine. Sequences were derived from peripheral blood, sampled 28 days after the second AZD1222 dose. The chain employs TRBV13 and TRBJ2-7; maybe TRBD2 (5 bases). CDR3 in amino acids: CASSPRGSAPMVSTRQYF. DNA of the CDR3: TGTGCCAGCAGCCCCCGGGGTAGCGCGCCTATGGTGTCTACGAGGCAGTACTTC.